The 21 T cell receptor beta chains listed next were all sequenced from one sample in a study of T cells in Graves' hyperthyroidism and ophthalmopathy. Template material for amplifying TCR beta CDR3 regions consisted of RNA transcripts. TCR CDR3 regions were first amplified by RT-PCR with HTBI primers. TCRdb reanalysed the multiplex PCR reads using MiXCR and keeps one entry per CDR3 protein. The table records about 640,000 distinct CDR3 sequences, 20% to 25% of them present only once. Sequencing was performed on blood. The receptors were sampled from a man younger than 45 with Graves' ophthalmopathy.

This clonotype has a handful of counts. CDR3 bases: TGTGCCAGTAGTATGGGGGGTCCCAATCAGCCCCAGCATTTT. Protein sequence: CASSMGGPNQPQHF. The chain couples TRBV19 to TRBJ1-5; TRBD1 is a possible D gene (5 bases). Trimming took off 3 bases at V and 3 bases at J, with 9 bases between the two ends. Looked up from germline, CDR1 is LNHDA and CDR2 is SQIVND (reference sequence). The CDR3 covers 14 residues.

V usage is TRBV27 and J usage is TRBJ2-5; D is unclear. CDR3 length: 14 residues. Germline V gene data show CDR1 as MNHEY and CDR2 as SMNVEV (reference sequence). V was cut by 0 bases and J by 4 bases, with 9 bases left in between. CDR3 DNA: TGTGCCAGCAGTTTATCGAGTCCTCGAGAGACCCAGTACTTC. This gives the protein CASSLSSPRETQYF.

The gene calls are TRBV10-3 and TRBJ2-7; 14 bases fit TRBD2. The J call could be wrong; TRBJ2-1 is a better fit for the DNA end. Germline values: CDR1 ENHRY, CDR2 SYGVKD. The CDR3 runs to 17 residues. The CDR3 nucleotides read TGTGCCATCAAAGGGACTAGCGGGAGATATGGGGGCTACGAGCAGTTCTTC. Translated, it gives CAIKGTSGRYGGYEQFF.

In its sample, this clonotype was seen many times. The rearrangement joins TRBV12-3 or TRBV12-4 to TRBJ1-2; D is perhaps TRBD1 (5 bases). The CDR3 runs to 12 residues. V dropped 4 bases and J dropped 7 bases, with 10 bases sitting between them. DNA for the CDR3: TGTGCCAGCAGTTCAGGGCTTGCTGGCTACACCTTC. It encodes CASSSGLAGYTF.

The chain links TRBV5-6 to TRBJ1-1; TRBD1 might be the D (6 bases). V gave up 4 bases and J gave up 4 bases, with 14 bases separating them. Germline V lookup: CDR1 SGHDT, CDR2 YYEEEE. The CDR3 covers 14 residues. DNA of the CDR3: TGTGCCAGCAGCCCCGTGGGGGCGGTCACTGAAGCTTTCTTT. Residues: CASSPVGAVTEAFF.

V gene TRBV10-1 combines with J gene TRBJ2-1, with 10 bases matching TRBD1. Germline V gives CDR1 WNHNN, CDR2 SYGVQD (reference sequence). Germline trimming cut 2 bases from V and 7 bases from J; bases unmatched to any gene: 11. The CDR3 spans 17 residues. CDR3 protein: CASSETGQGRWPNEQFF. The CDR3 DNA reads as TGCGCCAGCAGTGAGACGGGACAGGGGCGCTGGCCTAATGAGCAGTTCTTC.

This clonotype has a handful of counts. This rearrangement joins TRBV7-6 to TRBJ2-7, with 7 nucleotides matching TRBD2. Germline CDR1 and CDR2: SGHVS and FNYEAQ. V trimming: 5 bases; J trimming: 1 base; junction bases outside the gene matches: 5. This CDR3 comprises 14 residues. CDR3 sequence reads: CASSPAGLSYEQYF. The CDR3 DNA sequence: TGTGCCAGCAGCCCAGCGGGACTATCCTACGAGCAGTACTTC.

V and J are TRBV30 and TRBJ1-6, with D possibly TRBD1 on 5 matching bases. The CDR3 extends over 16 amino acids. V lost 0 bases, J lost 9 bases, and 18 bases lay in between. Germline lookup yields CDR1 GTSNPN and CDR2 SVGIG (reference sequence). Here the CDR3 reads CAWSVAGVAGGSPLHF. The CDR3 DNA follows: TGTGCCTGGAGTGTAGCGGGTGTGGCCGGGGGTTCACCCCTCCACTTT.

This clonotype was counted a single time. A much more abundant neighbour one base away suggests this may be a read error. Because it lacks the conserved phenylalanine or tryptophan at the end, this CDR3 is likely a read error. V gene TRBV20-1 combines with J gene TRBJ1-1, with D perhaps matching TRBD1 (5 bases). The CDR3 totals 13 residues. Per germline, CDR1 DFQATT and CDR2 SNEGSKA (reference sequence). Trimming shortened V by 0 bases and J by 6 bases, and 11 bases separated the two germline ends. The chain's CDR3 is CSARELGAPEAFS. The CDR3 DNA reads TGCAGTGCTAGAGAGTTAGGGGCCCCTGAAGCTTTCTCT.

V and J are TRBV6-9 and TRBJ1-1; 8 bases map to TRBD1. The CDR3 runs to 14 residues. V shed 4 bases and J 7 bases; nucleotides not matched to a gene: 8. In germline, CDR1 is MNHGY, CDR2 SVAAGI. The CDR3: CASSSIGQGGEAFF. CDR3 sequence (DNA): TGTGCCAGCAGTTCCATTGGACAGGGCGGTGAAGCTTTCTTT.

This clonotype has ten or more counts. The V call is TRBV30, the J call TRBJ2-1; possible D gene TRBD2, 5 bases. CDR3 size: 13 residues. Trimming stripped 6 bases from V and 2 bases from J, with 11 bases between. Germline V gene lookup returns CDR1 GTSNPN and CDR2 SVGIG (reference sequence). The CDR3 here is CACSDGTYNEQFF. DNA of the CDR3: TGTGCCTGCTCGGACGGGACCTACAATGAGCAGTTCTTC.

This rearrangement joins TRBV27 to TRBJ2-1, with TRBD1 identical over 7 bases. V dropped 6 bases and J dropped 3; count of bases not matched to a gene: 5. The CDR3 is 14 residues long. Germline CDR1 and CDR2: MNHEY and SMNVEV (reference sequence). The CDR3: CASSPRQGYNEQFF. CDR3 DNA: TGTGCCAGCAGCCCACGACAGGGCTACAATGAGCAGTTCTTC.

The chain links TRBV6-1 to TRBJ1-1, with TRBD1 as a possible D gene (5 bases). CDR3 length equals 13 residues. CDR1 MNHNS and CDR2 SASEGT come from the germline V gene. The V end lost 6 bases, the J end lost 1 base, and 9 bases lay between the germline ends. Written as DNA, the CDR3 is TGTGCCAGCAGGCTGGGACCGAACACTGAAGCTTTCTTT. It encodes CASRLGPNTEAFF.

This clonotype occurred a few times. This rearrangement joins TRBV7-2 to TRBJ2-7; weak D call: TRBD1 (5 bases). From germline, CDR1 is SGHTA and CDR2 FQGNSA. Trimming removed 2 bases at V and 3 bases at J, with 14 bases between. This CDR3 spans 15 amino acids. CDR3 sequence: CASSLLTTVLYEQYF. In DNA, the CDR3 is TGTGCCAGCAGCTTACTGACGACAGTACTCTACGAGCAGTACTTC.

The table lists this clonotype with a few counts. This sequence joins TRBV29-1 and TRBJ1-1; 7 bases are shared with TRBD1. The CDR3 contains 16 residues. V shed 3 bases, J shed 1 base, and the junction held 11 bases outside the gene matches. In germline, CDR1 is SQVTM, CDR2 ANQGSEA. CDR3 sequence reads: CSVDGRGRDKNTEAFF. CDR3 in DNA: TGCAGCGTTGACGGGAGGGGGCGGGATAAGAACACTGAAGCTTTCTTT. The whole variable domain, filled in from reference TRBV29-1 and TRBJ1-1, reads SAVISQKPSRDICQRGTSLTIQCQVDSQVTMMFWYRQQPGQSLTLIATANQGSEATYESGFVIDKFPISRPNLTFSTLTVSNMSPEDSSIYLCSVDGRGRDKNTEAFFGQGTRLTVV.

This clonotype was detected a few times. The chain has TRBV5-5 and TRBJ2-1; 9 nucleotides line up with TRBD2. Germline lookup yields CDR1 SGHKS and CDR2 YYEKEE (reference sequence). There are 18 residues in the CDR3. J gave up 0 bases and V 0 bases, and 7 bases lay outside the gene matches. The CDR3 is CASSLVLAGPLSYNEQFF. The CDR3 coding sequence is TGTGCCAGCAGCTTGGTTCTAGCGGGACCCCTCTCCTACAATGAGCAGTTCTTC.

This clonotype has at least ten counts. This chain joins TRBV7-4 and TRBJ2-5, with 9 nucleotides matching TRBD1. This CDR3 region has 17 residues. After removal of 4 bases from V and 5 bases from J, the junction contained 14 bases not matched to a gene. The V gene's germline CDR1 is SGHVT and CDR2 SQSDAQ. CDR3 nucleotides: TGTGCCAGCAGCTCGTCACAGGGACAGGGTCGTTTGGAGACCCAGTACTTC. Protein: CASSSSQGQGRLETQYF. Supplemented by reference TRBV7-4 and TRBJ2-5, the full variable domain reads GAGVSQSPRYKVAKRGRDVALRCDSISGHVTLYWYRQTLGQGSEVLTYSQSDAQRDKSGRPSGRFSAERPERSVSTLKIQRTEQGDSAVYLCASSSSQGQGRLETQYFGPGTRLLVL.

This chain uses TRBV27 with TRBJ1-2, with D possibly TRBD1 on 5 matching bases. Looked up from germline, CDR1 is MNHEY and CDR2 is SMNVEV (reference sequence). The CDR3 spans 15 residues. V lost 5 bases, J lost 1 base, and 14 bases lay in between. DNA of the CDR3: TGTGCCAGCAGTCGAGGGGATTTCGGTAACTATGGCTACACCTTC. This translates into CASSRGDFGNYGYTF.

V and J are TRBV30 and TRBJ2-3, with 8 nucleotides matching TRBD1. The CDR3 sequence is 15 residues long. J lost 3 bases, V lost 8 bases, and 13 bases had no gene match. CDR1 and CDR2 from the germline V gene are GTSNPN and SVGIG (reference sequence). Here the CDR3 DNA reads TGTGCCGGGAACTTGGACAGGGATTTGACAGATACGCAGTATTTT. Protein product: CAGNLDRDLTDTQYF.

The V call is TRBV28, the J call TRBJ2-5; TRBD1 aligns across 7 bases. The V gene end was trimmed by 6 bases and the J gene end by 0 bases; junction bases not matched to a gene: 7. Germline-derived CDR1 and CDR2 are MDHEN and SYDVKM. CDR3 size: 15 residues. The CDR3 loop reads CASRSADRHQETQYF. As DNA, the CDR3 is TGTGCCAGCAGATCCGCGGACAGGCACCAAGAGACCCAGTACTTC.

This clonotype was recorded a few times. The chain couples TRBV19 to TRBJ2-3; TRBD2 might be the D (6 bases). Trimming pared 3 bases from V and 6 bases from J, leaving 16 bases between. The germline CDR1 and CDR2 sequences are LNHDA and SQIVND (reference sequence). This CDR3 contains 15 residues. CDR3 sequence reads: CASSIAGGYVDTQYF. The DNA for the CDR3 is TGTGCCAGTAGTATCGCCGGAGGGTACGTGGATACGCAGTATTTT.